These T cell receptor beta chains were read from a single sample in a study of cytomegalovirus exposure and HLA in healthy donors. Sequenced by immunoSEQ multiplex PCR; TCRdb stores in-frame clones only, minus some. The sample yields around 170,000 clones, roughly 78% seen once. The sequencing input was PBMCs. The receptor set was obtained from a woman in her forties or fifties in good health and CMV-seropositive. Each CDR3 is given with its conserved first and last residue. Fields, in order: clone size, D gene, J gene, V gene, CDR3 protein, CDR3 DNA. D genes are given only for firm matches. Part of the rows lack a size; the others show once, few, many or a class for expanded clones.

. TRBD2 TRBJ2-7 TRBV7-8 CASSVGGSREQYF TGTGCCAGCAGTGTAGGCGGGAGTCGCGAGCAGTACTTC
. . TRBJ2-7 TRBV28 CASSPKQLYYEQYF TGTGCCAGCAGTCCAAAACAGCTCTACTACGAGCAGTACTTC
. . TRBJ2-7 TRBV18 CASSSRDEQYF TGTGCCAGCTCGTCTCGGGACGAGCAGTACTTC
. . TRBJ1-2 TRBV9 CASSVETGPYGYTF TGTGCCAGCAGCGTAGAGACAGGACCCTATGGCTACACCTTC
. TRBD2 TRBJ2-5 TRBV11-2 CASSSQSGRYETQYF TGTGCCAGCAGCTCCCAAAGCGGGAGGTATGAGACCCAGTACTTC
. . TRBJ1-1 TRBV5-5 CASSLLTRDTEAFF TGTGCCAGCAGCTTATTAACCAGGGACACTGAAGCTTTCTTT
. TRBD1 TRBJ2-5 TRBV2 CASPLQGAEETQYF TGTGCCAGCCCCTTACAGGGGGCGGAAGAGACCCAGTACTTC
. . TRBJ1-3 TRBV15 CATSTTFGQPDGNTIYF TGTGCCACCAGCACTACGTTTGGACAGCCAGATGGAAACACCATATATTTT
. . TRBJ1-4 TRBV2 CASSEDRNEKLFF TGTGCCAGCAGCGAAGACCGGAATGAAAAACTGTTTTTT
. TRBD1 TRBJ1-2 TRBV4-2 CASSQSQGDYGYTF TGTGCCAGCAGCCAGTCACAGGGGGACTATGGCTACACCTTC
. TRBD1 TRBJ1-2 TRBV7-2 CASSPGQGGYGYTF TGTGCCAGCAGTCCGGGCCAGGGGGGATATGGCTACACCTTC
. TRBD2 TRBJ2-3 TRBV28 CASSLGLAVTDTQYF TGTGCCAGCAGTTTGGGTCTAGCGGTAACCGATACGCAGTATTTT
once . TRBJ2-7 TRBV13 CASSLGAGHEQYF TGTGCCAGCAGCTTAGGTGCAGGCCACGAGCAGTACTTC
. . TRBJ2-2 TRBV6-5 CASSYNRANTGELFF TGTGCCAGCAGTTACAACAGGGCGAACACCGGGGAGCTGTTTTTT
. . TRBJ1-1 TRBV7-9 CSSTLAGGPVQSTEAFF TGTTCCAGCACCTTGGCCGGGGGGCCGGTCCAATCGACTGAAGCTTTCTTT
. . TRBJ2-3 TRBV28 CASAGGHTDTQYF TGTGCCAGCGCCGGCGGACACACAGATACGCAGTATTTT
. TRBD1 TRBJ1-4 TRBV9 CASSVRTGSNEKLFF TGTGCCAGCAGCGTAAGGACAGGATCTAATGAAAAACTGTTTTTT
. . TRBJ2-3 TRBV19 CASSMGGNTDTQYF TGTGCCAGTAGTATGGGGGGAAACACAGATACGCAGTATTTT
. . TRBJ1-5 TRBV5-6 CASSGGLNQPQHF TGTGCCAGCAGCGGGGGACTAAATCAGCCCCAGCATTTT
once . TRBJ1-5 TRBV28 CASSLRRGGGDQPQHF TGTGCCAGCAGTTTACGGAGGGGCGGAGGGGATCAGCCCCAGCATTTT
. . TRBJ2-7 TRBV7-9 CSSRSGSRSYEQYF TGTTCCAGCAGGAGTGGGAGTCGGAGCTACGAGCAGTACTTC
. TRBD2 TRBJ2-3 TRBV6-1 CASSEAVAGAAVRDTQYF TGTGCCAGCAGTGAAGCGGTTGCGGGAGCCGCCGTCCGGGATACGCAGTATTTT
. . TRBJ1-1 TRBV18 CASSPGQFVEAFF TGTGCCAGCTCACCCGGACAGTTTGTCGAAGCTTTCTTT
. . TRBJ1-2 TRBV7-9 CSSSFLGEFNYGYTF TGTTCCAGCAGCTTTCTAGGGGAATTTAACTATGGCTACACCTTC
once . TRBJ1-2 TRBV5-8 CASRFTGNYGYTF TGTGCCAGCAGGTTTACAGGGAACTATGGCTACACCTTC
. TRBD2 TRBJ2-1 TRBV7-9 CASSLMGGSGEQFF TGTGCCAGCAGCTTAATGGGCGGGAGTGGTGAGCAGTTCTTC
. . TRBJ2-1 TRBV11-2 CASTSYDEQFF TGTGCCAGCACCAGTTACGATGAGCAGTTCTTC
. TRBD1 TRBJ2-7 TRBV5-4 CASRTTGGTYEQYF TGTGCCAGCAGGACGACAGGGGGTACCTACGAGCAGTACTTC
. . TRBJ2-1 TRBV7-3 CASSLYRDFDPNEQFF TGTGCCAGCAGCCTCTACCGGGACTTCGATCCAAATGAGCAGTTCTTC
once . TRBJ1-1 TRBV28 CASSLIGVEAFF TGTGCCAGCAGTTTGATTGGAGTTGAAGCTTTCTTT
. . TRBJ1-2 TRBV7-9 CASSLMARANYGYTF TGTGCCAGCAGCTTAATGGCCAGGGCGAACTATGGCTACACCTTC
. . TRBJ1-4 TRBV19 CASSIVGGEKLFF TGTGCCAGTAGTATAGTCGGAGGAGAAAAACTGTTTTTT